This is a list of T cell receptor beta chains from one sample in a study of blood T cell repertoires in COVID-19. The protocol was immunoSEQ multiplex PCR, while the TCRdb copy is restricted to in-frame clones and leaves out a portion. The sample holds 200,000 to 250,000 clones, about four fifths seen once. The sequencing input was PBMCs or T cells enriched from blood (not recorded which). These receptors were obtained from a woman in her forties who had recovered from COVID-19. The CDR3 runs from the conserved cysteine through the conserved F or W. A D gene is named only where the DNA matches it firmly. Only some rows state a clone size, as once, few, many or a class for expanded clones.

j_gene: TRBJ2-1; d_gene: TRBD1; v_gene: TRBV7-9; abundance: .; CDR3aa: CASSLRQGAYNEQFF; CDR3nt: TGTGCCAGCAGCTTACGGCAGGGGGCCTACAATGAGCAGTTCTTC
j_gene: TRBJ2-1; d_gene: .; v_gene: TRBV9; abundance: .; CDR3aa: CASSGRDLNEQFF; CDR3nt: TGTGCCAGCAGCGGGAGGGACCTCAATGAGCAGTTCTTC
j_gene: TRBJ1-1; d_gene: .; v_gene: TRBV7-2; abundance: .; CDR3aa: CASSLVGGVNTEAFF; CDR3nt: TGTGCCAGCAGCTTGGTCGGGGGGGTGAACACTGAAGCTTTCTTT
j_gene: TRBJ1-1; d_gene: .; v_gene: TRBV4-3; abundance: .; CDR3aa: CASSQAGSPNTEAFF; CDR3nt: TGCGCCAGCAGCCAAGCTGGTAGCCCCAACACTGAAGCTTTCTTT
j_gene: TRBJ1-4; d_gene: TRBD1; v_gene: TRBV19; abundance: few; CDR3aa: CASSIARDRGDEKLFF; CDR3nt: TGTGCCAGTAGTATAGCTCGGGACAGGGGGGATGAAAAACTGTTTTTT
j_gene: TRBJ1-5; d_gene: TRBD1; v_gene: TRBV19; abundance: .; CDR3aa: CASSSAGTGVQPQHF; CDR3nt: TGTGCCAGTAGTTCCGCCGGGACAGGGGTTCAGCCCCAGCATTTT
j_gene: TRBJ2-1; d_gene: TRBD2; v_gene: TRBV5-4; abundance: .; CDR3aa: CASSWGLAGAVNEQFF; CDR3nt: TGTGCCAGCAGCTGGGGTCTAGCGGGAGCGGTAAATGAGCAGTTCTTC
j_gene: TRBJ2-1; d_gene: .; v_gene: TRBV6-5; abundance: .; CDR3aa: CASSPRMSSYNEQFF; CDR3nt: TGTGCCAGCAGTCCCCGAATGAGCTCCTACAATGAGCAGTTCTTC
j_gene: TRBJ2-7; d_gene: .; v_gene: TRBV5-1; abundance: .; CDR3aa: CASSSQGSKAYEQYF; CDR3nt: TGCGCCAGCAGCTCCCAGGGGTCTAAAGCCTACGAGCAGTACTTC
j_gene: TRBJ2-1; d_gene: .; v_gene: TRBV21-1; abundance: .; CDR3aa: CASSRNSQRSSYNEQFF; CDR3nt: TGTGCCAGCAGCAGAAATTCCCAGCGTTCCTCCTACAATGAGCAGTTCTTC
j_gene: TRBJ2-1; d_gene: TRBD2; v_gene: TRBV5-1; abundance: .; CDR3aa: CASSELAGANEQFF; CDR3nt: TGCGCCAGCAGCGAACTAGCGGGAGCAAATGAGCAGTTCTTC
j_gene: TRBJ2-1; d_gene: TRBD1; v_gene: TRBV28; abundance: .; CDR3aa: CASSPGGATYNEQFF; CDR3nt: TGTGCCAGCAGTCCAGGGGGCGCAACGTACAATGAGCAGTTCTTC
j_gene: TRBJ1-5; d_gene: .; v_gene: TRBV9; abundance: .; CDR3aa: CASSVDWTQNQPQHF; CDR3nt: TGTGCCAGCAGCGTAGATTGGACACAAAATCAGCCCCAGCATTTT
j_gene: TRBJ2-5; d_gene: TRBD2; v_gene: TRBV6-5; abundance: .; CDR3aa: CASTRTSGRLETQYF; CDR3nt: TGTGCCAGCACTAGGACTAGCGGGAGATTGGAGACCCAGTACTTC
j_gene: TRBJ2-3; d_gene: TRBD2; v_gene: TRBV7-2; abundance: .; CDR3aa: CASSLGPPLAGGLGDTQYF; CDR3nt: TGTGCCAGCAGCCTAGGGCCCCCTCTAGCGGGAGGGCTCGGAGATACGCAGTATTTT
j_gene: TRBJ2-1; d_gene: .; v_gene: TRBV27; abundance: .; CDR3aa: CASTVRRGGNEQFF; CDR3nt: TGTGCCAGCACCGTCCGGCGGGGCGGCAATGAGCAGTTCTTC
j_gene: TRBJ1-5; d_gene: .; v_gene: TRBV19; abundance: few; CDR3aa: CASSIRQGDNQPQHF; CDR3nt: TGTGCCAGTAGTATCAGGCAGGGCGACAATCAGCCCCAGCATTTT
j_gene: TRBJ2-7; d_gene: .; v_gene: TRBV27; abundance: .; CDR3aa: CASSSTYEQYF; CDR3nt: TGTGCCAGCAGTTCCACTTACGAGCAGTACTTC
j_gene: TRBJ2-3; d_gene: TRBD2; v_gene: TRBV15; abundance: .; CDR3aa: CATSRGLAGTDTQYF; CDR3nt: TGTGCCACCAGCAGAGGACTAGCGGGGACAGATACGCAGTATTTT
j_gene: TRBJ1-1; d_gene: .; v_gene: TRBV2; abundance: .; CDR3aa: CASGGDGEAFF; CDR3nt: TGTGCCAGCGGGGGGGACGGTGAAGCTTTCTTT
j_gene: TRBJ1-2; d_gene: TRBD1; v_gene: TRBV3-1/TRBV3-2; abundance: .; CDR3aa: CASSPTGGFYYGYTF; CDR3nt: TGTGCCAGCAGCCCGACAGGGGGATTCTACTATGGCTACACCTTC
j_gene: TRBJ2-2; d_gene: TRBD2; v_gene: TRBV27; abundance: once; CDR3aa: CASSLTPGVAGEYGELFF; CDR3nt: TGTGCCAGCAGTTTAACCCCCGGGGTAGCGGGAGAGTACGGGGAGCTGTTTTTT
j_gene: TRBJ2-2; d_gene: TRBD1; v_gene: TRBV11-3; abundance: .; CDR3aa: CASSPLAGTGDTGELFF; CDR3nt: TGTGCCAGCAGCCCGCTAGCTGGGACAGGGGACACCGGGGAGCTGTTTTTT
j_gene: TRBJ1-1; d_gene: .; v_gene: TRBV19; abundance: .; CDR3aa: CASSMDFRGRGTEAFF; CDR3nt: TGTGCCAGTAGTATGGATTTCCGTGGACGCGGGACTGAAGCTTTCTTT
j_gene: TRBJ1-5; d_gene: .; v_gene: TRBV19; abundance: .; CDR3aa: CASNRSNQPQHF; CDR3nt: TGTGCCAGTAATCGTAGCAATCAGCCCCAGCATTTT
j_gene: TRBJ1-6; d_gene: TRBD1; v_gene: TRBV30; abundance: many; CDR3aa: CAWRQGGNSPLHF; CDR3nt: TGTGCCTGGAGACAGGGGGGTAATTCACCCCTCCACTTT
j_gene: TRBJ2-1; d_gene: .; v_gene: TRBV28; abundance: .; CDR3aa: CASSVEGNEQFF; CDR3nt: TGTGCCAGCAGTGTGGAGGGGAATGAGCAGTTCTTC
j_gene: TRBJ2-3; d_gene: TRBD2; v_gene: TRBV5-1; abundance: .; CDR3aa: CASSLASGGTDTQYF; CDR3nt: TGCGCCAGCAGCTTGGCTAGCGGGGGCACAGATACGCAGTATTTT
j_gene: TRBJ1-2; d_gene: .; v_gene: TRBV7-2; abundance: .; CDR3aa: CASSPGQGDGYTF; CDR3nt: TGTGCCAGCAGCCCTGGTCAGGGTGATGGCTACACCTTC
j_gene: TRBJ2-7; d_gene: .; v_gene: TRBV28; abundance: .; CDR3aa: CASSPPLATSYEQYF; CDR3nt: TGTGCCAGCAGTCCCCCCCTAGCGACCTCCTACGAGCAGTACTTC
j_gene: TRBJ2-3; d_gene: TRBD2; v_gene: TRBV11-3; abundance: once; CDR3aa: CASSFSLLAGEVGTDTQYF; CDR3nt: TGTGCCAGCAGCTTTAGTCTCCTAGCGGGAGAGGTCGGCACAGATACGCAGTATTTT
j_gene: TRBJ2-2; d_gene: TRBD2; v_gene: TRBV2; abundance: .; CDR3aa: CASRRETNTGELFF; CDR3nt: TGTGCCAGCAGGCGGGAGACGAACACCGGGGAGCTGTTTTTT
j_gene: TRBJ2-1; d_gene: .; v_gene: TRBV6-5; abundance: .; CDR3aa: CASSYSAGKPYNEQFF; CDR3nt: TGTGCCAGCAGTTACTCGGCGGGAAAACCCTACAATGAGCAGTTCTTC
j_gene: TRBJ2-3; d_gene: TRBD2; v_gene: TRBV11-3; abundance: .; CDR3aa: CASSLEVPGVAGSTDTQYF; CDR3nt: TGTGCCAGCAGCTTAGAGGTACCCGGAGTAGCGGGCAGCACAGATACGCAGTATTTT
j_gene: TRBJ2-1; d_gene: .; v_gene: TRBV19; abundance: .; CDR3aa: CASSPIPLRAGQFF; CDR3nt: TGTGCCAGTAGTCCAATACCGCTTAGAGCTGGGCAGTTCTTC
j_gene: TRBJ2-7; d_gene: .; v_gene: TRBV19; abundance: .; CDR3aa: CASSPWASYEQYF; CDR3nt: TGTGCCAGTAGCCCCTGGGCGTCCTACGAGCAGTACTTC
j_gene: TRBJ1-1; d_gene: .; v_gene: TRBV6-5; abundance: .; CDR3aa: CASSQVGNTEAFF; CDR3nt: TGTGCCAGCAGCCAGGTGGGTAACACTGAAGCTTTCTTT
j_gene: TRBJ2-3; d_gene: .; v_gene: TRBV25-1; abundance: .; CDR3aa: CASSVHTDTQYF; CDR3nt: TGTGCCAGCTCGGTGCACACAGATACGCAGTATTTT
j_gene: TRBJ2-1; d_gene: TRBD2; v_gene: TRBV3-1/TRBV3-2; abundance: once; CDR3aa: CASSLEPGLAWNEQFF; CDR3nt: TGTGCCAGCAGTCTCGAGCCGGGACTAGCTTGGAATGAGCAGTTCTTC
j_gene: TRBJ2-3; d_gene: TRBD1; v_gene: TRBV5-1; abundance: once; CDR3aa: CASRGTGSTDTQYF; CDR3nt: TGCGCCAGCAGGGGGACAGGGAGCACAGATACGCAGTATTTT
j_gene: TRBJ1-5; d_gene: .; v_gene: TRBV7-2; abundance: .; CDR3aa: CASSTGGQGNQPQHF; CDR3nt: TGTGCCAGCAGCACGGGGGGGCAGGGCAATCAGCCCCAGCATTTT
j_gene: TRBJ1-2; d_gene: TRBD1; v_gene: TRBV27; abundance: .; CDR3aa: CASSSLTGAGGYTF; CDR3nt: TGTGCCAGCAGTTCCCTCACAGGGGCGGGGGGCTACACCTTC
j_gene: TRBJ2-3; d_gene: .; v_gene: TRBV12-2; abundance: once; CDR3aa: CASRLDRTSDATDTQYF; CDR3nt: TGTGCAAGTCGCTTAGACCGGACTAGCGACGCCACAGATACGCAGTATTTT
j_gene: TRBJ1-4; d_gene: .; v_gene: TRBV12-3/TRBV12-4; abundance: .; CDR3aa: CASSPGTNEKLFF; CDR3nt: TGTGCCAGCAGCCCCGGGACAAATGAAAAACTGTTTTTT
j_gene: TRBJ2-7; d_gene: .; v_gene: TRBV9; abundance: .; CDR3aa: CASSDDWSSYEQYF; CDR3nt: TGTGCCAGCAGCGACGACTGGAGCTCCTACGAGCAGTACTTC
j_gene: TRBJ2-5; d_gene: .; v_gene: TRBV3-1/TRBV3-2; abundance: .; CDR3aa: CASSPDYEETQYF; CDR3nt: TGTGCCAGCAGCCCCGACTACGAAGAGACCCAGTACTTC
j_gene: TRBJ2-3; d_gene: .; v_gene: TRBV6-5; abundance: .; CDR3aa: CATYTDTQYF; CDR3nt: TGTGCCACTTACACAGATACGCAGTATTTT
j_gene: TRBJ1-6; d_gene: TRBD1; v_gene: TRBV2; abundance: .; CDR3aa: CARARGTDSPLHF; CDR3nt: TGTGCCAGGGCCAGGGGGACAGATTCACCCCTCCACTTT
j_gene: TRBJ2-3; d_gene: TRBD1; v_gene: TRBV10-1; abundance: .; CDR3aa: CASSTGASTDTQYF; CDR3nt: TGCGCCAGCTCGACAGGGGCATCCACAGATACGCAGTATTTT